A selection of T cell receptor beta chains follows, all from one sample in a study of blood T cell repertoires in COVID-19. Clones were sequenced by immunoSEQ multiplex PCR, and TCRdb holds only the in-frame ones, with some missing. The sample contains 100,000 to 150,000 clones, roughly four fifths of which appear only once. The sequencing sample was made of peripheral blood. Source of these receptors: a middle-aged man with active or convalescent COVID-19. Each CDR3 is given with its conserved first and last residue. The order of the fields is V gene, CDR3 protein.

TRBV7-9,CASSRQGGMNTEAFF
TRBV16,CASSPNRGLGDTQYF
TRBV15,CATSREATGNLEQYF
TRBV7-9,CASSLAMTGGSTEAFF
TRBV7-6,CASSLTLSSYEQYF
TRBV13,CASSVGRRTNEKLFF
TRBV28,CASRIGGQVYEQYF
TRBV7-6,CASSLEASGGWYTQYF
TRBV5-1,CASSSSLFDSLNKNIQYF
TRBV11-2,CASSSTRGSGEAFF
TRBV19,CASSLQGTGNEKLFF
TRBV28,CASSSGQLMNTEAFF
TRBV10-3,CATRDNEQFF
TRBV6-5,CASSWTSGQETQYF
TRBV27,CASSLSGTGIGNTIYF
TRBV30,CAWQLGDTQYF
TRBV18,CASSRYGSGGYNEQFF
TRBV27,CASSLWGDAYEQYF
TRBV5-1,CASSLGGPTYEQYF
TRBV21-1,CASSKQGSGNTIYF
TRBV9,CASSSRETGAGNTIYF
TRBV2,CASSSAGGSNQPQHF
TRBV7-2,CASSPSHRGGSGELFF
TRBV28,CASSLWGGMGEQYF
TRBV2,CASKGLINQPQHF
TRBV9,CASSVGLGAGAPNEQFF
TRBV4-2,CASSPPHRGSGEQFF
TRBV3-1/TRBV3-2,CASSQNRDTEAFF
TRBV7-3,CASTTGTGSYEQYF
TRBV18,CASSPRETGGTTDTQYF
TRBV7-9,CASSPQTGYTGELFF
TRBV10-3,CAIRMDRGRVSEQFF
TRBV30,CAWRRTSGGYLNTGELFF
TRBV29-1,CSVEDQQTTNEKLFF
TRBV3-1/TRBV3-2,CASSLRDSDQPQHF
TRBV18,CASSPQGTGGVMSYGYTF
TRBV5-1,CASSLPTGTGGDTQYF
TRBV9,CASSVGTSGGFSTGELFF
TRBV7-2,CASSLALLAGGYNEQFF
TRBV3-1/TRBV3-2,CASSQVLSVEFSYGYTF
TRBV24-1,CATSPNEGDEQYF
TRBV10-3,CAISEGPGEAKNIQYF
TRBV2,CASSDLLAGGREQYF
TRBV2,CASSGQGWGNEQFF
TRBV5-1,CASSYVGQGIDEQFF
TRBV6-5,CASSPFDRGNTEAFF
TRBV10-3,CATSQGTGSSYNSPLHF
TRBV5-1,CASSFQPGQNTYEQYF
TRBV20-1,CSASGNTEAFF
TRBV19,CASSMTGSTGELFF
TRBV3-1/TRBV3-2,CASSQSWADTQYF
TRBV7-2,CASSLHQRGTTDTQYF
TRBV6-6,CASSQTLSGGARDTQYF
TRBV7-9,CASSSDRVGEKLFF
TRBV6-5,CASSRPGNGEAFF
TRBV6-5,CASREVNTEAFF
TRBV29-1,CSVEGQGVTTEAFF